This T cell receptor (beta chain) was sequenced for a study of human T cells and chemical hapten exposure. Within the library, unique molecular identifiers were attached to each individual cDNA molecule. Original processing methods: A per-sample median of around 88,000 TCRs was observed, with counts ranging from about 20,000 to 750,000. Via MiXCR, TCRdb re-called the RACE reads, giving one row per CDR3 protein. The authors' filters were not applied to this entry. The sample lists about 46,000 distinct CDR3 sequences; 4.3% were seen once. Time point of the sample: healthy volunteer bleed at 2 weeks. Unfractionated whole blood was the source of the extracted total RNA. This CDR3 is 11 amino acids long. V was shortened by 1 base and J by 11 bases, with 9 bases between the two germline ends. Germline CDR1 reads SGHKS; CDR2 reads YYEKEE (reference sequence). At least ten counts were recorded for this clonotype.

The TCR sequence derives from a female donor in good health. Some clones in this sample may be carry-over from other donors' samples. The specimen sequenced was whole blood. The gene calls are TRBV5-5 and TRBJ2-5; the D gene is possibly TRBD2 (5 bases). The CDR3 nucleotides are TGTGCCAGCAGCTTGATAGACTATCAGTACTTC. Its translation is CASSLIDYQYF. The full variable domain, completed using reference TRBV5-5 and TRBJ2-5, is DAGVTQSPTHLIKTRGQQVTLRCSPISGHKSVSWYQQVLGQGPQFIFQYYEKEERGRGNFPDRFSARQFPNYSSELNVNALLLGDSALYLCASSLIDYQYFGPGTRLLVL.